The rows below give T cell receptor beta chains drawn from one sample of a study of blood T cell repertoires in COVID-19. Assay used: immunoSEQ multiplex PCR; TCRdb lists only in-frame clones, some missing. The sample holds about 260,000 clones; roughly nine tenths are singletons and the top ten take roughly 9.8%. Source material: peripheral blood. Every receptor here comes from a man aged 35 to 55 who had recovered from COVID-19. Both conserved end residues are part of each CDR3. The D gene is left open where the match is weak. Clone size is stated in some rows and not others, as once, few, many or a class when expanded.

abundance: NA
v_gene: TRBV3-1/TRBV3-2
d_gene: TRBD1
j_gene: TRBJ1-2
CDR3nt: TGTGCCAGCAGCCTCCCGGGACAGGGTAACTATGGCTACACCTTC
CDR3aa: CASSLPGQGNYGYTF

abundance: NA
v_gene: TRBV29-1
d_gene: NA
j_gene: TRBJ1-6
CDR3nt: TGCAGCATTCAGGACGGGGGGCTTGATTCACCCCTCCACTTT
CDR3aa: CSIQDGGLDSPLHF

abundance: NA
v_gene: TRBV19
d_gene: NA
j_gene: TRBJ2-5
CDR3nt: TGTGCCAGTAGTAAGTACAGTGGAGAGACCCAGTACTTC
CDR3aa: CASSKYSGETQYF

abundance: NA
v_gene: TRBV12-3/TRBV12-4
d_gene: NA
j_gene: TRBJ2-7
CDR3nt: TGTGCCAGCAGTTTGGTCGCTAACGAGCAGTACTTC
CDR3aa: CASSLVANEQYF

abundance: NA
v_gene: TRBV5-1
d_gene: NA
j_gene: TRBJ2-1
CDR3nt: TGCGCCAGCAGCTTGGGGACCAGGAGGCGTAGTGAGCAGTTCTTC
CDR3aa: CASSLGTRRRSEQFF

abundance: NA
v_gene: TRBV7-6
d_gene: NA
j_gene: TRBJ2-3
CDR3nt: TGTGCCAGCAGCTTAGCTTTGGCGGGCCTACTCACAGATACGCAGTATTTT
CDR3aa: CASSLALAGLLTDTQYF

abundance: NA
v_gene: TRBV29-1
d_gene: NA
j_gene: TRBJ1-1
CDR3nt: TGCAGCGCCCGTCGGGAGAACACTGAAGCTTTCTTT
CDR3aa: CSARRENTEAFF

abundance: NA
v_gene: TRBV6-2/TRBV6-3
d_gene: TRBD1
j_gene: TRBJ1-2
CDR3nt: TGTGCCAGCAGTATAAGGGGGACAGGAGATAACTATGGCTACACCTTC
CDR3aa: CASSIRGTGDNYGYTF

abundance: NA
v_gene: TRBV18
d_gene: TRBD1
j_gene: TRBJ2-7
CDR3nt: TGTGCCAGCTTTTCTACCGGGACAGCCTCCGTCGAGCAGTACTTC
CDR3aa: CASFSTGTASVEQYF

abundance: NA
v_gene: TRBV25-1
d_gene: NA
j_gene: TRBJ2-1
CDR3nt: TGTGCCAGCAGTGTTTGGGGGGGGCTCAACTACAATGAGCAGTTCTTC
CDR3aa: CASSVWGGLNYNEQFF

abundance: NA
v_gene: TRBV5-4
d_gene: NA
j_gene: TRBJ1-1
CDR3nt: TGTGCCAGCAGCTCAAAGATCAACAGGGACACTGAAGCTTTCTTT
CDR3aa: CASSSKINRDTEAFF

abundance: NA
v_gene: TRBV2
d_gene: TRBD2
j_gene: TRBJ2-1
CDR3nt: TGTGCCAGCTTTATAGGGGGACTAGCCTTCGATGAGCAGTTCTTC
CDR3aa: CASFIGGLAFDEQFF

abundance: NA
v_gene: TRBV5-1
d_gene: NA
j_gene: TRBJ2-5
CDR3nt: TGCGCCAGCAGCTTGATCCCGGGTTCAGAGACCCAGTACTTC
CDR3aa: CASSLIPGSETQYF

abundance: NA
v_gene: TRBV24-1
d_gene: TRBD1
j_gene: TRBJ2-1
CDR3nt: TGTGCCACCAGTGACTCCGGACAGGGTTCCTACAATGAGCAGTTCTTC
CDR3aa: CATSDSGQGSYNEQFF

abundance: NA
v_gene: TRBV7-6
d_gene: NA
j_gene: TRBJ1-3
CDR3nt: TGTGCCAGCAGCCCCTACAGGCGGAACTCTGGAAACACCATATATTTT
CDR3aa: CASSPYRRNSGNTIYF

abundance: NA
v_gene: TRBV30
d_gene: NA
j_gene: TRBJ1-2
CDR3nt: TGTGCCTGGAGGAAACAGGTTAACTATGGCTACACCTTC
CDR3aa: CAWRKQVNYGYTF

abundance: once
v_gene: TRBV15
d_gene: NA
j_gene: TRBJ2-5
CDR3nt: TGTGCCACCAGCAGAGATCACGACGGGAAAGAGACCCAGTACTTC
CDR3aa: CATSRDHDGKETQYF

abundance: NA
v_gene: TRBV6-4
d_gene: TRBD2
j_gene: TRBJ2-1
CDR3nt: TGTGCCAGCAGTGTTCTAGCGGGAGTAAATGAGCAGTTCTTC
CDR3aa: CASSVLAGVNEQFF

abundance: once
v_gene: TRBV9
d_gene: NA
j_gene: TRBJ2-3
CDR3nt: TGTGCCAGCAGCGTAGAGGGGTCCAACACAGATACGCAGTATTTT
CDR3aa: CASSVEGSNTDTQYF

abundance: few
v_gene: TRBV10-2
d_gene: TRBD2
j_gene: TRBJ2-3
CDR3nt: TGCGCCAGCACGGGTATTTGGCGGGGGGATACGCAGTATTTT
CDR3aa: CASTGIWRGDTQYF

abundance: NA
v_gene: TRBV13
d_gene: NA
j_gene: TRBJ2-7
CDR3nt: TGTGCCAGCAGCACTGCTCTATGGGACTCCATGGGGGAGCAGTACTTC
CDR3aa: CASSTALWDSMGEQYF

abundance: NA
v_gene: TRBV5-5
d_gene: NA
j_gene: TRBJ1-4
CDR3nt: TGTGCCAGCAGGCCACTGGACAGTTTAAATGAAAAACTGTTTTTT
CDR3aa: CASRPLDSLNEKLFF

abundance: NA
v_gene: TRBV24-1
d_gene: NA
j_gene: TRBJ2-1
CDR3nt: TGTGCCACCAGTGATTTAACAATCTCCTACAATGAGCAGTTCTTC
CDR3aa: CATSDLTISYNEQFF